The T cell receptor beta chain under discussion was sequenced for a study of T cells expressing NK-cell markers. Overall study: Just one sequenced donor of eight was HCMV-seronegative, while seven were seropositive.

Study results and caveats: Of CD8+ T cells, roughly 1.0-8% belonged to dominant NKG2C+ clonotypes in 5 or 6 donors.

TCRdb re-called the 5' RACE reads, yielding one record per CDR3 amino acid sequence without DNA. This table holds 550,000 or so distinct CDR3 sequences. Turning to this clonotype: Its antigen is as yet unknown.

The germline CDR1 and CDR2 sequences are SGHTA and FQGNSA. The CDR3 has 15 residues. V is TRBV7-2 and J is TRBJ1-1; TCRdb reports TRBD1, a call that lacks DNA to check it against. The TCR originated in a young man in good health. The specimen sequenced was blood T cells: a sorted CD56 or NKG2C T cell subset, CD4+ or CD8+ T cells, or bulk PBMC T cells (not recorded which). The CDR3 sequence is CASSLDSGMSTEAFF.